This TCR beta chain was documented in a study of neurological immune-mediated disorders. Study-wide findings and caveats: The most TCR clonal expansion was seen in HTLV-1-associated myelopathy, and the least was seen in multiple sclerosis, which fell below healthy controls.

Time point meaning: longitudinal time-point 3. Volunteers at a blood bank in Maryland, USA, were the healthy controls. For the unsorted libraries, 2 million PBMCs stored at -80 C served as input. The cDNA was synthesized by 5'RACE incorporating 10-nucleotide random UMIs. TCRdb passed the 5' RACE reads through MiXCR, listing each CDR3 protein once. The profile covers approximately 45,000 distinct CDR3 sequences, with 13% appearing a single time and around 10% taken by the ten largest. Concerning this clonotype: Its antigen is still unknown.

Looked up from germline, CDR1 is SQVTM and CDR2 is ANQGSEA. V gave up 4 bases and J gave up 12 bases, with 7 bases separating them. This CDR3 is 9 amino acids long. The chain has TRBV29-1 and TRBJ2-1; D gene unclear. The clonotype comes from a man between 25 and 39 years old in good health. The sample was PBMCs. The CDR3 loop reads CSVGPRQFF. The CDR3, as DNA: TGCAGCGTTGGGCCTAGGCAGTTCTTC.